Shown below are 27 T cell receptor beta chains from a single sample sequenced in a study of blood T cells in healthy people across ages (dated by TCRdb to between 2015 and 2016). The method behind the library was 5' RACE. Sequenced on an Illumina HiSeq 2500. A second PCR of roughly 7 to 12 cycles was performed with a sample-barcoded 5' primer and a J-beta primer mix. TCRdb cleaned the public reads at Q25 with fastp, built clones with MiXCR and kept in-frame beta chains. Each entry is one CDR3 protein sequence, shown with its most common DNA and genes. The sample yields 850,000 to 1,000,000 distinct CDR3 sequences; around 49% were counted once. The top ten clonotypes cover over 10% of the sample. What was sequenced was blood. The source is a man under 40 in good health.

This clonotype has just a few counts. This rearrangement joins TRBV4-1 to TRBJ2-7; D call uncertain. The germline V and J ends were trimmed by 1 base and 2 bases, with 9 bases remaining between them. CDR1 and CDR2 (germline): MGHRA, YSYEKL. This CDR3 has 14 residues. CDR3 sequence: CASSQGGKTYEQYF. The CDR3 region has the DNA TGCGCCAGCAGCCAAGGAGGCAAGACCTACGAGCAGTACTTC.

The chain employs TRBV12-3 or TRBV12-4 and TRBJ1-4; D gene unclear. Trimming took off 6 bases at V and 7 bases at J, with 18 bases between the two ends. The CDR3 has 15 amino acids. CDR3 in DNA: TGTGCCAGCAGCTACGTTAAGGGAGGAGGTGAAAAACTGTTTTTT. It codes for CASSYVKGGGEKLFF.

V usage is TRBV14 and J usage is TRBJ2-7, with D possibly called TRBD1 or TRBD2 (5 bases each). V was trimmed by 3 bases and J by 0 bases, leaving 15 bases between them. Germline values: CDR1 SGHDN, CDR2 FVKESK. The CDR3 totals 16 residues. The CDR3 DNA reads TGTGCCAGCAGCCACCACGGGGCTCAAAGCTCCTACGAGCAGTACTTC. This sequence encodes CASSHHGAQSSYEQYF.

This chain uses TRBV20-1 with TRBJ2-5, with D perhaps given as TRBD1 or TRBD2 (5 bases each). This CDR3 spans 12 amino acids. Trimming took off 7 bases at V and 4 bases at J, with 13 bases between the two ends. Germline CDR1 is DFQATT and CDR2 is SNEGSKA (reference sequence). CDR3 in DNA: TGCAGTGTGGGACGTGGGCCAGAGACCCAGTACTTC. Translating gives CSVGRGPETQYF.

V and J are TRBV28 and TRBJ2-7; D uncertain. V lost 2 bases to trimming and J lost 2 bases, with 10 bases between them. The CDR3 is 14 amino acids. Germline CDR1 and CDR2: MDHEN and SYDVKM. The CDR3 loop reads CASSLPYEAYEQYF. The CDR3 nucleotides are TGTGCCAGCAGTTTACCTTACGAGGCCTACGAGCAGTACTTC. Variable domain in full (rest from reference TRBV28 and TRBJ2-7): DVKVTQSSRYLVKRTGEKVFLECVQDMDHENMFWYRQDPGLGLRLIYFSYDVKMKEKGDIPEGYSVSREKKERFSLILESASTNQTSMYLCASSLPYEAYEQYFGPGTRLTVT.

The V gene is TRBV27, the J gene TRBJ2-4; perhaps D is TRBD1 or TRBD2 (5 bases each). The end of the DNA fits TRBJ2-7 better, so the J call may be wrong. Germline V gives CDR1 MNHEY, CDR2 SMNVEV (reference sequence). The CDR3 spans 13 residues. This CDR3 is CASSGDRFNEQYF. The CDR3 DNA follows: TGTGCCAGCAGCGGGGACCGCTTTAACGAGCAGTACTTC.

V usage is TRBV3-1 and J usage is TRBJ2-7; no clear D gene. Germline CDR1 and CDR2: LGHDT and YNNKEL (reference sequence). Trimming removed 4 bases from V and 3 bases from J, with 13 bases in between. The CDR3 consists of 14 residues. The CDR3 nucleotides read TGTGCCAGCAGCCCGCCCCGGAGTGTCTACGAGCAGTACTTC. This gives the protein CASSPPRSVYEQYF.

This chain uses TRBV4-3 with TRBJ2-1, with D perhaps matching TRBD1 (7 bases). Germline CDR1 is LGHNA and CDR2 is YSLEER. The CDR3 runs 18 residues. V gave up 1 base and J gave up 8 bases, with 24 bases separating them. CDR3 sequence reads: CASSQGPPGGPGAYEQFF. DNA for the CDR3: TGCGCCAGCAGCCAAGGCCCTCCAGGGGGACCGGGGGCGTATGAGCAGTTCTTC.

The chain couples TRBV5-1 to TRBJ1-1; D is uncertain. Trimming shortened V by 4 bases and J by 3 bases, and 13 bases separated the two germline ends. This CDR3 spans 14 amino acids. Germline-derived CDR1 and CDR2 are SGHRS and YFSETQ. The DNA for the CDR3 is TGCGCCAGCAGCGCGGACGGGCTGGACACTGAAGCTTTCTTT. This encodes CASSADGLDTEAFF.

This clonotype was seen a handful of times. This rearrangement joins TRBV11-3 to TRBJ2-1; possible D gene TRBD1, 6 bases. The V gene lost 0 bases and the J gene lost 10 bases, with 10 bases spanning the gap. CDR1 SGHNT and CDR2 YENEEA come from the germline V gene. CDR3 size: 13 residues. The CDR3 region is CASSLDPGAEQFF. The CDR3 DNA follows: TGTGCCAGCAGCTTAGATCCAGGGGCCGAGCAGTTCTTC. Full variable domain (missing parts from reference TRBV11-3 and TRBJ2-1): EAGVVQSPRYKIIEKKQPVAFWCNPISGHNTLYWYLQNLGQGPELLIRYENEEAVDDSQLPKDRFSAERLKGVDSTLKIQPAELGDSAVYLCASSLDPGAEQFFGPGTRLTVL.

The chain carries TRBV7-9 and TRBJ2-3; D remains ambiguous. V lost 0 bases, J lost 0 bases, and 7 bases lay in between. The CDR3 totals 15 residues. From germline, CDR1 is SEHNR and CDR2 FQNEAQ (reference sequence). CDR3 region: CASSLALASTDTQYF. CDR3 nucleotide sequence: TGTGCCAGCAGCTTAGCTTTGGCAAGCACAGATACGCAGTATTTT.

About this clonotype: Compared with germline, one end of the junction differs, possibly owing to a read error. V is TRBV13 and J is TRBJ2-1; D not certain. The germline V gene encodes CDR1 PRHDT and CDR2 FYEKMQ (reference sequence). The CDR3 loop spans 14 amino acids. Here the CDR3 reads CASSLGGPRGERFF. The CDR3 DNA reads TGTGCCAGCAGCTTAGGCGGGCCCCGCGGTGAGCGGTTCTTC.

For this clonotype: One junction end does not reproduce the germline sequence, and a read error may be involved. The rearrangement links TRBV3-1 to TRBJ2-3, with TRBD2 matching 15 bases. CDR3 length: 17 amino acids. CDR1 is LGHDT, CDR2 YNNKEL, per germline (reference sequence). The CDR3 loop is CVSSSWTSGGVTDTQYF. The CDR3 DNA reads as TGTGTCAGCAGCTCCTGGACTAGCGGGGGGGTCACAGATACGCAGTATTTT.

The CDR3 spells CSALGDRGYEQYF. CDR3 nucleotides: TGCAGTGCACTTGGGGACAGGGGGTACGAGCAGTACTTC. The chain recombines TRBV20-1 with TRBJ2-7, with 11 bases identical to TRBD1. The CDR3 totals 13 residues. In germline, CDR1 is DFQATT, CDR2 SNEGSKA (reference sequence). J lost 4 bases, V lost 6 bases, and 5 bases had no gene match.

This chain joins TRBV28 and TRBJ2-5, with a weak D call TRBD2 (6 bases). The CDR3 contains 14 residues. Trimming pared 5 bases from V and 13 bases from J, leaving 23 bases between. The germline V gene encodes CDR1 MDHEN and CDR2 SYDVKM. The CDR3 region is CASSHNRAQQLAYF. The DNA for the CDR3 is TGTGCCAGCAGTCATAACCGGGCCCAACAACTAGCGTACTTC.

The sample holds many counts of this clonotype. The chain combines TRBV5-1 with TRBJ2-6; no clear D gene. Germline V gives CDR1 SGHRS, CDR2 YFSETQ. V lost 0 bases and J 17 bases, leaving 18 bases between the germline ends. This CDR3 spans 14 amino acids. The CDR3 reads CASSLDTPGVVLTF. The CDR3 DNA is TGCGCCAGCAGCTTGGACACCCCTGGTGTGGTCTTGACTTTC. Looking up the rest from reference TRBV5-1 and TRBJ2-6 gives the full variable domain: KAGVTQTPRYLIKTRGQQVTLSCSPISGHRSVSWYQQTPGQGLQFLFEYFSETQRNKGNFPGRFSGRQFSNSRSEMNVSTLELGDSALYLCASSLDTPGVVLTFGAGSRLTVL.

CDR3 protein: CSATPSGGSYSYEQYF. The DNA for the CDR3 is TGCAGTGCTACACCCTCAGGCGGCTCCTACTCCTACGAGCAGTACTTC. The genes are TRBV20-1 and TRBJ2-7; no firm D call. CDR3 size: 16 residues. V lost 4 bases, J lost 0 bases, and 19 bases lay in between. The V gene's germline CDR1 is DFQATT and CDR2 SNEGSKA (reference sequence).

With respect to this clonotype: At one end the junction does not follow the germline gene, possibly because of a read error. The chain uses TRBV4-1 and TRBJ2-1; D is undetermined. The CDR3 covers 12 residues. CDR1 and CDR2 from the germline V gene are MGHRA and YSYEKL. The CDR3 sequence: CVSSQGRNEQFF. As DNA, the CDR3 is TGCGTCAGCAGCCAAGGCAGAAATGAGCAGTTCTTC.

The chain is built from TRBV4-2 and TRBJ2-7, with 7 bases that match TRBD2. This CDR3 has 16 amino acids. Germline lookup yields CDR1 LGHNA and CDR2 YNFKEQ. J lost 7 bases, V lost 0 bases, and 12 bases had no gene match. The DNA of the CDR3 is TGTGCCAGCAGCCAAGATCTGGGGGGGGGGTTGAATGAGCAGTACTTC. Amino acids: CASSQDLGGGLNEQYF.

The V call is TRBV10-3, the J call TRBJ1-2; the match to TRBD1 covers 7 bases. Germline CDR1 and CDR2: ENHRY and SYGVKD. This CDR3 contains 16 residues. With V trimmed by 6 bases and J by 4 bases, 14 bases remained unmatched. The CDR3 loop reads CAIRRTGPNSPYGYTF. The CDR3 DNA follows: TGTGCCATCAGAAGGACAGGCCCGAACTCCCCCTATGGCTACACCTTC.

This chain connects TRBV10-3 to TRBJ1-1, with no clear D. Germline lookup yields CDR1 ENHRY and CDR2 SYGVKD. The CDR3 length is 14 residues. V was shortened by 3 bases and J by 2 bases, with 10 bases between the two germline ends. The CDR3 is CAISDAGTNTEAFF. CDR3 sequence (DNA): TGTGCCATCAGTGATGCGGGAACCAACACTGAAGCTTTCTTT.

The genes are TRBV5-4 and TRBJ1-1, with D perhaps matching TRBD1 (5 bases). Trimming pared 7 bases from V and 2 bases from J, leaving 15 bases between. Germline V gene lookup returns CDR1 SGHNT and CDR2 YYREEE (reference sequence). This CDR3 is built from 14 residues. The DNA of the CDR3 is TGTGCCAGCGTCCAGGGAGGGGCTAACACTGAAGCTTTCTTT. The encoded protein is CASVQGGANTEAFF.

The sample holds a few counts of this clonotype. The chain recombines TRBV2 with TRBJ2-7; D not certain. Trimming removed 3 bases at V and 3 bases at J, with 6 bases between. CDR3 size: 12 residues. Germline-derived CDR1 and CDR2 are SNHLY and FYNNEI. CDR3 DNA sequence: TGTGCCAGCAGTGAGTACAGCTACGAGCAGTACTTC. This codes for CASSEYSYEQYF.

This sequence joins TRBV20-1 and TRBJ2-3, with 7 bases aligning to TRBD1. V lost 6 bases to trimming and J lost 3 bases; unmatched junction nucleotides: 9. Looked up from germline, CDR1 is DFQATT and CDR2 is SNEGSKA (reference sequence). The CDR3 extends over 14 amino acids. The CDR3 here is CSAEGAINTDTQYF. CDR3 sequence (DNA): TGCAGTGCCGAGGGGGCGATCAATACAGATACGCAGTATTTT.

This clonotype was detected once. The chain carries TRBV29-1 and TRBJ1-1; 11 bases match TRBD1. The CDR3 is made up of 16 amino acids. Germline trimming cut 1 base from V and 3 bases from J; bases unmatched to any gene: 7. Germline values: CDR1 SQVTM, CDR2 ANQGSEA. CDR3 amino acids: CSVEAGRTGGHTEAFF. In DNA form, the CDR3 reads TGCAGCGTTGAAGCCGGCAGGACAGGGGGCCACACTGAAGCTTTCTTT.

The CDR3, as DNA: TGCAGCGTTTCGGACTGGGATTCACCCCTCCACTTT. Residues: CSVSDWDSPLHF. The chain has TRBV29-1 and TRBJ1-6, with D uncertain. This CDR3 is built from 12 residues. The germline V gene encodes CDR1 SQVTM and CDR2 ANQGSEA. V shed 5 bases and J shed 8 bases, with 10 bases lying between them.

The CDR3 loop is CSVEGRLSYNEQYF. The CDR3, as DNA: TGCAGCGTTGAAGGTCGGTTATCCTACAATGAGCAGTACTTC. The chain carries TRBV29-1 and TRBJ2-5, with D unresolved. The CDR3 covers 14 residues. V was shortened by 1 base and J by 11 bases, with 20 bases between the two germline ends. The germline V gene encodes CDR1 SQVTM and CDR2 ANQGSEA.